Below are 12 T cell receptor beta chains sequenced from a single sample in a study of T-cell reconstitution after alpha-beta-depleted transplantation in children. Unique molecular identifiers were incorporated when the TCRbeta library was constructed. TCRdb re-called the PCR reads through MiXCR, storing one row per CDR3 protein. Here the sample spans around 500,000 distinct CDR3 sequences, about 12% being singletons. This specimen consisted of PBMCs from the stem cell graft donor, obtained from the stem cell graft. These receptors came from a human donor who donated a stem cell graft to a child with combined immunodeficiency.

This clonotype appeared a few times. The chain combines TRBV4-3 with TRBJ2-3; D remains unclear. V lost 0 bases and J lost 11, with 15 bases in between. This CDR3 region has 14 residues. Germline V CDR1 and CDR2: LGHNA, YSLEER. CDR3 in amino acids: CASSQEESAPGQYF. DNA of the CDR3: TGCGCCAGCAGCCAAGAGGAATCCGCCCCTGGGCAGTATTTT.

This clonotype was observed many times. The CDR3 region has the DNA TGTGCCACCGGTCGGACCTCCTACGAGCAGTACTTC. It specifies CATGRTSYEQYF. The V and J genes are TRBV24-1 and TRBJ2-7; D not resolved. CDR1 and CDR2 from the germline V gene are KGHDR and SFDVKD. V was shortened by 9 bases and J by 0 bases, with 8 bases between the two germline ends. The CDR3 loop spans 12 amino acids.

This clonotype occurred many times. The chain recombines TRBV12-3 or TRBV12-4 with TRBJ1-6, with D possibly TRBD1 on 5 matching bases. With 7 bases removed from V and 10 bases from J, the gap between germline ends came to 20 bases. The CDR3 totals 15 residues. The CDR3 protein is CASTTGSIISSPLHF. DNA of the CDR3: TGTGCCAGCACCACAGGATCAATAATTAGCTCACCCCTCCACTTT.

Ten or more counts support this clonotype. The J gene is TRBJ2-7, the V gene TRBV5-1, with TRBD2 identical over 11 bases. This CDR3 spans 15 amino acids. Germline V gene data show CDR1 as SGHRS and CDR2 as YFSETQ. Germline trimming cut 0 bases from V and 3 bases from J; bases unmatched to any gene: 2. The CDR3 DNA reads TGCGCCAGCAGCTTGGGACTAGCGGGAAACTACGAGCAGTACTTC. Translation gives CASSLGLAGNYEQYF.

The DNA of the CDR3 is TGTGCCAGCAGCTATAAACGCTCCTACGAGCAGTACTTC. Translating it yields CASSYKRSYEQYF. The V and J genes are TRBV5-6 and TRBJ2-7; D is unclear. The CDR3 totals 13 residues. Between the trimmed V and J ends, which lost 3 bases and 0 bases, there was a span of 7 bases. Per germline, CDR1 SGHDT and CDR2 YYEEEE.

This clonotype was seen more than once but under ten times. V usage is TRBV28 and J usage is TRBJ2-7; D may be TRBD1 (5 bases). Trimming stripped 5 bases from V and 1 base from J, with 12 bases between. The CDR3 loop spans 14 amino acids. Germline V lookup: CDR1 MDHEN, CDR2 SYDVKM. In DNA, the CDR3 is TGTGCCAGCAGTCGCTGGACACAATCCTACGAGCAGTACTTC. Amino acid sequence: CASSRWTQSYEQYF. Full variable domain (remainder filled in from reference TRBV28 and TRBJ2-7): DVKVTQSSRYLVKRTGEKVFLECVQDMDHENMFWYRQDPGLGLRLIYFSYDVKMKEKGDIPEGYSVSREKKERFSLILESASTNQTSMYLCASSRWTQSYEQYFGPGTRLTVT.

The chain carries TRBV24-1 and TRBJ2-3, with D unclear. In germline, CDR1 is KGHDR, CDR2 SFDVKD. Deletions cut 5 bases from V and 1 base from J, with 6 bases between. The CDR3 runs to 13 residues. CDR3 sequence: CATSVRGTDTQYF. The CDR3 nucleotides read TGTGCCACCAGTGTTCGGGGCACAGATACGCAGTATTTT.

The CDR3 loop reads CAWRPIAPFSDPYEQYF. Here the CDR3 DNA reads TGTGCCTGGAGACCGATAGCGCCCTTTTCTGATCCCTACGAGCAGTACTTC. The V and J genes are TRBV30 and TRBJ2-7, with D maybe TRBD2 (5 bases). Germline CDR1 is GTSNPN and CDR2 is SVGIG (reference sequence). There are 17 residues in the CDR3. The germline V and J ends were trimmed by 3 bases and 2 bases, with 23 bases remaining between them.

The rearrangement joins TRBV9 to TRBJ2-3; 14 nucleotides match TRBD2. Trimming took 3 bases from V and 3 from J; bases not matched to a gene: 9. The CDR3 extends over 18 amino acids. CDR1 is SGDLS and CDR2 is YYNGEE in the germline V gene. CDR3 residues: CASSGRLAGGPLTDTQYF. CDR3 coding DNA: TGTGCCAGCAGCGGAAGACTAGCGGGGGGGCCATTAACAGATACGCAGTATTTT.

This clonotype has a handful of counts. The rearrangement uses TRBV20-1 and TRBJ2-5; D may be TRBD1 (5 bases). Germline values: CDR1 DFQATT, CDR2 SNEGSKA (reference sequence). V was cut by 3 bases and J by 1 base, with 15 bases left in between. CDR3 length: 15 amino acids. CDR3 sequence reads: CSARRSGRVQETQYF. The CDR3, as DNA: TGCAGTGCTAGGAGGTCCGGCAGGGTCCAAGAGACCCAGTACTTC.

This chain uses TRBV4-2 with TRBJ1-5; D is uncertain. The CDR3 consists of 17 residues. Germline CDR1 reads LGHNA; CDR2 reads YNFKEQ. Trimming pared 1 base from V and 0 bases from J, leaving 13 bases between. Written as DNA, the CDR3 is TGTGCCAGCAGCCAAGGGCTTGTTGGTTATAGCAATCAGCCCCAGCATTTT. This encodes CASSQGLVGYSNQPQHF.

This clonotype turned up a few times. The chain carries TRBV7-9 and TRBJ2-1; maybe TRBD1 (6 bases). The V gene's germline CDR1 is SEHNR and CDR2 FQNEAQ (reference sequence). Trimming pared 1 base from V and 10 bases from J, leaving 17 bases between. The CDR3 extends over 15 amino acids. Written as DNA, the CDR3 is TGTGCCAGCAGCTTAGATACAGGGCCCGAACGCGAGCAGTTCTTC. Encoded protein: CASSLDTGPEREQFF.